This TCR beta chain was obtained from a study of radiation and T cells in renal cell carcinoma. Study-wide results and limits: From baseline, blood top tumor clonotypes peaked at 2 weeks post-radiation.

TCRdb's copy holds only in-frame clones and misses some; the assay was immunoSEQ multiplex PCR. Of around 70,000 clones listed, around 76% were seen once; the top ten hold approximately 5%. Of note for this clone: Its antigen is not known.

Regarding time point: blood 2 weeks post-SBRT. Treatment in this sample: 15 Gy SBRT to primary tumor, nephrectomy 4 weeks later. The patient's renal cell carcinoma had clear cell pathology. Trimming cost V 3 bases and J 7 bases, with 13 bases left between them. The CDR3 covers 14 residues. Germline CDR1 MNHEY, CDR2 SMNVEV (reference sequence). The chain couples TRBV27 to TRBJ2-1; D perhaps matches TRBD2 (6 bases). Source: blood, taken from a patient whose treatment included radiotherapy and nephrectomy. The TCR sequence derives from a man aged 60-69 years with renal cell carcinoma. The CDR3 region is CASSLDRAGNEQFF. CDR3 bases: TGTGCCAGCAGTTTGGATAGGGCGGGGAATGAGCAGTTCTTC.